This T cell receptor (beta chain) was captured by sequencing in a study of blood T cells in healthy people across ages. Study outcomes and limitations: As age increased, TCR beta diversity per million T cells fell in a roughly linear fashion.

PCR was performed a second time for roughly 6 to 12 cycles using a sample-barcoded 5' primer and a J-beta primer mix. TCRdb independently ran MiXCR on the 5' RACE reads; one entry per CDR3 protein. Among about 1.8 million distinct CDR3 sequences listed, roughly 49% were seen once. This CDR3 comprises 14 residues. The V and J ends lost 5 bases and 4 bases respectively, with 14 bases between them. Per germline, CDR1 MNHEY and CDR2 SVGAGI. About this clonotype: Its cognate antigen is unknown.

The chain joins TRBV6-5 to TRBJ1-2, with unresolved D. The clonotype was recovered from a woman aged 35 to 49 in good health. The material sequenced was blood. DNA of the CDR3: TGTGCCAGCAGTGATACTACACTAGGCTATGGCTACACCTTC. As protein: CASSDTTLGYGYTF.